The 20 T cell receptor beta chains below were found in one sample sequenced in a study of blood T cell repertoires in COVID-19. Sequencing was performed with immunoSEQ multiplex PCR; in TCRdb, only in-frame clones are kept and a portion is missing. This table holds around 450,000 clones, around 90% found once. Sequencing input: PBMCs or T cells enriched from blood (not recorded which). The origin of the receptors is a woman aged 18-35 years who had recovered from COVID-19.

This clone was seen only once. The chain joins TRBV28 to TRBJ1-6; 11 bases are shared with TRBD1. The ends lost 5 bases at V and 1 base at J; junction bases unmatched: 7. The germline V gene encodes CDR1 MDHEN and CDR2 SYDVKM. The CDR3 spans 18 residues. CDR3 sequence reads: CASSPMGTGGSYNSPLHF. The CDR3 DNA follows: TGTGCCAGCAGTCCTATGGGGACAGGGGGGTCCTATAATTCACCCCTCCACTTT.

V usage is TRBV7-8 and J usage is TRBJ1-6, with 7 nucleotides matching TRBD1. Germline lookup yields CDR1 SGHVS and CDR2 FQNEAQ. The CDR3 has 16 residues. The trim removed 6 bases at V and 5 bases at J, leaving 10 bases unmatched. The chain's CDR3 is CASSYDRAQNNSPLHF. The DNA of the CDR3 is TGTGCCAGCAGTTACGACAGGGCGCAAAATAATTCACCCCTCCACTTT.

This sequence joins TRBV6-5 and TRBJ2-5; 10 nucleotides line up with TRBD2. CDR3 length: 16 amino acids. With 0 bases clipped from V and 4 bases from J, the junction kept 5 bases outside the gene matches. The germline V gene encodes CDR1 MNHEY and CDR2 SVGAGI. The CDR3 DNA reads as TGTGCCAGCAGTTACTCAGAATCTAGCGGGGGAGAGACCCAGTACTTC. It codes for CASSYSESSGGETQYF.

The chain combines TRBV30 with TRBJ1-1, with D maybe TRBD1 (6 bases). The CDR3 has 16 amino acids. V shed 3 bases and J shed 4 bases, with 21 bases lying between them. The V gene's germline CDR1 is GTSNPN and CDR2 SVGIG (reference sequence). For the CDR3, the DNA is TGTGCCTGGAGCCGCCTCGTCACAGGGCTGATCACTGAAGCTTTCTTT. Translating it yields CAWSRLVTGLITEAFF.

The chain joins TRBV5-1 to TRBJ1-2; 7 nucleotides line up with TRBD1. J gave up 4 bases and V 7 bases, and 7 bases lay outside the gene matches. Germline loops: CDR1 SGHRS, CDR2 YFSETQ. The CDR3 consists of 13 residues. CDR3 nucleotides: TGCGCCAGCGCCCAGGGGGGACTCTATGGCTACACCTTC. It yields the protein CASAQGGLYGYTF.

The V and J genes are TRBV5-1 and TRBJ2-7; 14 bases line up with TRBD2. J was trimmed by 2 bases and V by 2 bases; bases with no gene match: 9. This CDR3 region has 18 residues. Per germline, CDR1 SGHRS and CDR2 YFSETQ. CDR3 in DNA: TGCGCCAGCAGCTTTTGGACTAGCGGGGGGCTCACTCCCTACGAGCAGTACTTC. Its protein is CASSFWTSGGLTPYEQYF.

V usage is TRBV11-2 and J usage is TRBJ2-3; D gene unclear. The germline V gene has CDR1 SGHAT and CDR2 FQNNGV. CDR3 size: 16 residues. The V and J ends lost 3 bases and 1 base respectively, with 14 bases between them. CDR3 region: CASSFAGRLGTDTQYF. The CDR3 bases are TGTGCCAGCAGCTTCGCTGGGCGCTTGGGCACAGATACGCAGTATTTT.

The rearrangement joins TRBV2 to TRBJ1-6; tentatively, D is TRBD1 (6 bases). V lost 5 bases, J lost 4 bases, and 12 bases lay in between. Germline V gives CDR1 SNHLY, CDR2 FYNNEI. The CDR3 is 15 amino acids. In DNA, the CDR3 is TGTGCCAGCAGTAAGAGGACAGATTATAATTCACCCCTCCACTTT. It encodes CASSKRTDYNSPLHF.

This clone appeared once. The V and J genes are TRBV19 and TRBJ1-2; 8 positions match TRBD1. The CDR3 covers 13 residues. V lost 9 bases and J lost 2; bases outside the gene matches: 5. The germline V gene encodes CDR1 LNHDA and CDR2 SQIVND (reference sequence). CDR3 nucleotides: TGTGCCAGCGGGACAGGATTAAACTATGGCTACACCTTC. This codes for CASGTGLNYGYTF.

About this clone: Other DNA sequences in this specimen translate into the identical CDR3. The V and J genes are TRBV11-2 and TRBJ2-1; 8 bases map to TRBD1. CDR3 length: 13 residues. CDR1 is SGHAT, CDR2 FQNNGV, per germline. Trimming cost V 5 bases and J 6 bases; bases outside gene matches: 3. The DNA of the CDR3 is TGTGCCAGCAGCGGTGACAGGGGCAATGAGCAGTTCTTC. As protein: CASSGDRGNEQFF. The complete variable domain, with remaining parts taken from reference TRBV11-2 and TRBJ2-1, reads EAGVAQSPRYKIIEKRQSVAFWCNPISGHATLYWYQQILGQGPKLLIQFQNNGVVDDSQLPKDRFSAERLKGVDSTLKIQPAKLEDSAVYLCASSGDRGNEQFFGPGTRLTVL.

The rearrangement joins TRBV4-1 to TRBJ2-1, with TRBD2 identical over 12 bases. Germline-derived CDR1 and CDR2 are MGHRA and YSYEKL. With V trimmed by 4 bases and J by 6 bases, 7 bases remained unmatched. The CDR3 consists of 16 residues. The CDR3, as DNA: TGCGCCAGCAGCCGCAGACTAGCGGGGGCGTCCAATGAGCAGTTCTTC. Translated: CASSRRLAGASNEQFF.

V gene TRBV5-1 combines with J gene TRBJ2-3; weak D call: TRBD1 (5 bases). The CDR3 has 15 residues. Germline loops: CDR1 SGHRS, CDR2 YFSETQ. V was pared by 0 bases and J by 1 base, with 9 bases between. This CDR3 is CASSLEGFRTDTQYF. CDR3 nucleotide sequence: TGCGCCAGCAGCTTGGAGGGGTTTCGCACAGATACGCAGTATTTT.

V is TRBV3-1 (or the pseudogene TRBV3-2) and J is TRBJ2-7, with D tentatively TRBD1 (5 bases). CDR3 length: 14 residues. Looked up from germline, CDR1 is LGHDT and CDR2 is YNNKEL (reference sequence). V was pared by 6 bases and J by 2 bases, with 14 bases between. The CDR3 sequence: CASSLSGIPYEQYF. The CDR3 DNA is TGTGCCAGCAGTCTTTCAGGGATTCCCTACGAGCAGTACTTC.

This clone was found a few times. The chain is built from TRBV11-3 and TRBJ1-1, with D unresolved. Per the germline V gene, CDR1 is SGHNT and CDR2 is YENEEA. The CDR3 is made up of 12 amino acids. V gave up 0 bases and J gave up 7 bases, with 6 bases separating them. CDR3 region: CASSLDRGEAFF. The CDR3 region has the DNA TGTGCCAGCAGCTTAGATCGGGGTGAAGCTTTCTTT.

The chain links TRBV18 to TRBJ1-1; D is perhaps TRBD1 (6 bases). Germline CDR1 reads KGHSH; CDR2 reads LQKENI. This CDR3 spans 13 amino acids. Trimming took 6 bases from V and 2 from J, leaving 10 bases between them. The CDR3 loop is CASSLGANTEAFF. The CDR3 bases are TGTGCCAGCTCCTTGGGGGCCAACACTGAAGCTTTCTTT.

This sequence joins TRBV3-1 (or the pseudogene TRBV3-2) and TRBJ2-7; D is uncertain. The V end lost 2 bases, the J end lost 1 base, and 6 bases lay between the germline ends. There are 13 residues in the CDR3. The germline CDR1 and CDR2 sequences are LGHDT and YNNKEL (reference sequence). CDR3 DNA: TGTGCCAGCAGCCAACAGCGATCCTACGAGCAGTACTTC. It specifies CASSQQRSYEQYF.

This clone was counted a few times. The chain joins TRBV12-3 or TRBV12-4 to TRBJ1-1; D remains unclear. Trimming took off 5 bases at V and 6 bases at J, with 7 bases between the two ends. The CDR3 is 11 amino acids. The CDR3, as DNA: TGTGCCAGCAGTCCCGGTCCTGAAGCTTTCTTT. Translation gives CASSPGPEAFF.

CDR3 DNA: TGCGCCAGCTCCATGGGGGACAGTCCCTACGAGCAGTACTTC. Translation: CASSMGDSPYEQYF. The V and J genes are TRBV5-1 and TRBJ2-7; TRBD1 aligns across 7 bases. V dropped 7 bases and J dropped 2; count of bases not matched to a gene: 9. Germline V CDR1 and CDR2: SGHRS, YFSETQ. The CDR3 loop spans 14 amino acids. Based on the CDR3 plus reference TRBV5-1 and TRBJ2-7, the full variable domain is KAGVTQTPRYLIKTRGQQVTLSCSPISGHRSVSWYQQTPGQGLQFLFEYFSETQRNKGNFPGRFSGRQFSNSRSEMNVSTLELGDSALYLCASSMGDSPYEQYFGPGTRLTVT.

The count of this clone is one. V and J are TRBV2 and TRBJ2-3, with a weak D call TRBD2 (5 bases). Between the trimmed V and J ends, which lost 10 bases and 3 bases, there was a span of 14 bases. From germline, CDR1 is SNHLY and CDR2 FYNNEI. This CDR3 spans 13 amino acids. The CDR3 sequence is CATCLGLTDTQYF. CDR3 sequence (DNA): TGTGCCACCTGTCTCGGACTGACAGATACGCAGTATTTT.

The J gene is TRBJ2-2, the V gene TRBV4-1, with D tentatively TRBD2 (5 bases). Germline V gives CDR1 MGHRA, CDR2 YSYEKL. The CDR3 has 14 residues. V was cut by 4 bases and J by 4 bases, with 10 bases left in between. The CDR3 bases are TGCGCCAGCAGCCTAATAACTAGCACCGGGGAGCTGTTTTTT. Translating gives CASSLITSTGELFF.